These T cell receptor beta chains were read from a single sample in a study of lymphopenia after photon versus proton radiotherapy. The table came from immunoSEQ multiplex PCR; TCRdb's copy has only in-frame clones and leaves some out. In the table there are tens of thousands of clones, approximately 95% of which are singletons. The material sequenced was peripheral blood, taken from a patient treated with photon-based radiotherapy. The receptor set was obtained from a woman between 50 and 59 years old with cholangiocarcinoma. Each CDR3 is given with its conserved first and last residue. The order of the fields is J gene, clone size, V gene, D gene, CDR3 DNA, CDR3 protein. D genes are given only for firm matches. Expanded clones are given a class, and other clones once, few, many or no size at all.

TRBJ2-7	once	TRBV7-9	TRBD1	TGTGCCAGCAGTTGGGGACAGGGGGCCCCCTACGAGCAGTACTTC	CASSWGQGAPYEQYF
TRBJ1-4	once	TRBV19	NA	TGTGCCAGTAGTATAGATCGGATGGCCGGGGGACTGTTTTTT	CASSIDRMAGGLFF
TRBJ1-2	NA	TRBV14	NA	TGTGCCAGCAGCCAAGACCGGGCGTCCGGCTACACCTTC	CASSQDRASGYTF
TRBJ1-1	once	TRBV5-4	NA	TGTGCCAGCAGCTTGGCACCGGGGGAAGGTACTGAAGCTTTCTTT	CASSLAPGEGTEAFF
TRBJ2-7	NA	TRBV7-2	NA	TGTGCCAGCAGCTTAGCTGCCATAGGGGGAGGCTACGAGCAGTACTTC	CASSLAAIGGGYEQYF
TRBJ1-1	NA	TRBV5-1	NA	TGCGCCAGCAGCTTGGGGGCAGGGACTGAAGCTTTCTTT	CASSLGAGTEAFF
TRBJ2-5	NA	TRBV7-9	NA	TGTGCCAGCAGCTTTGTCGGCACGAAGACCCAGTACTTC	CASSFVGTKTQYF
TRBJ1-5	NA	TRBV18	TRBD1	TGTGCCAGCTCCCAGAAGACAGGGGGAGGTCGTCAGCCCCAGCATTTT	CASSQKTGGGRQPQHF
TRBJ1-3	NA	TRBV10-3	NA	TGTGCCATCAGTGAGAGGGCTGGAAACACCATATATTTT	CAISERAGNTIYF
TRBJ1-2	few	TRBV5-1	TRBD1	TGCGCCAGCAGCTCGGGGACAGGGCGGAACGTGGATGGCTACACCTTC	CASSSGTGRNVDGYTF
TRBJ2-1	NA	TRBV27	NA	TGTGCCAGCAGTCCAGCCCGGGCCGGGCTGGGTGAGCAGTTCTTC	CASSPARAGLGEQFF
TRBJ1-5	NA	TRBV10-3	NA	TGTGCCATCAGTGACGGGCAGGGCGGCAATCAGCCCCAGCATTTT	CAISDGQGGNQPQHF
TRBJ1-1	NA	TRBV2	NA	TGTGCCAGCAAGCGGAACACTGAAGCTTTCTTT	CASKRNTEAFF
TRBJ2-5	NA	TRBV4-1	TRBD2	TGCGCCAGCAGCCAAGTTCCCCTAGCGGGGGGCGGGGAGACCCAGTACTTC	CASSQVPLAGGGETQYF
TRBJ2-1	NA	TRBV18	NA	TGTGCCAGCTCGCAAGGGTCAGGGGTTCGGAGGGGAAGGGAGCAGTTCTTC	CASSQGSGVRRGREQFF
TRBJ1-2	NA	TRBV2	NA	TGTGCCAGCAGTGGGCAACAGGGCCCCTATGGCTACACCTTC	CASSGQQGPYGYTF
TRBJ1-5	NA	TRBV11-2	NA	TGTGCCAGCAGCTTAGTAGATGGAAATCAGCCCCAGCATTTT	CASSLVDGNQPQHF
TRBJ1-1	NA	TRBV19	TRBD1	TGTGCCAGTAGTGTCCAGACAGGGGTGAACACTGAAGCTTTCTTT	CASSVQTGVNTEAFF
TRBJ1-2	NA	TRBV27	TRBD1	TGTGCCAGCAGTCTGGGACAGGGTACGGCTAACTATGGCTACACCTTC	CASSLGQGTANYGYTF
TRBJ1-2	NA	TRBV7-9	TRBD1	TGTGCCAGCAGCCCCAGACAGGGAGATGGCTACACCTTC	CASSPRQGDGYTF
TRBJ2-7	NA	TRBV7-2	TRBD1	TGTGCCAGCAGCTGGAGGACAGGGAGCTACGAGCAGTACTTC	CASSWRTGSYEQYF
TRBJ2-3	NA	TRBV6-6	TRBD1	TGTGCCAGCAGTGGGGGACAGGGGGTGTCTGATACGCAGTATTTT	CASSGGQGVSDTQYF
TRBJ2-1	NA	TRBV12-5	TRBD1	TGTGCTAGTGGCCCGGACAGGGTCAATGAGCAGTTCTTC	CASGPDRVNEQFF
TRBJ2-3	NA	TRBV9	TRBD2	TGTGCCAGCAGCGTAGGAGAGGGAGCGGGGGCGTTCATCGATACGCAGTATTTT	CASSVGEGAGAFIDTQYF
TRBJ2-2	NA	TRBV7-9	NA	TGTGCCAGCAGCTTAGCACAGCCTAACACCGGGGAGCTGTTTTTT	CASSLAQPNTGELFF
TRBJ2-2	NA	TRBV7-2	NA	TGTGCCAGCAGCTTAGATTTCTGGGGGACGGAGGAGCTGTTTTTT	CASSLDFWGTEELFF
TRBJ1-1	NA	TRBV7-9	TRBD1	TGTGCCAGCAGCACCCGACAGGGCACTGAAGCTTTCTTT	CASSTRQGTEAFF
TRBJ2-7	once	TRBV11-3	NA	TGTGCCAGCACCGCGTCGGGGTCCGGCGAGCAGTACTTC	CASTASGSGEQYF
TRBJ2-5	NA	TRBV29-1	NA	TGCAGCGTCGAGGGTGGAGGGAGGGAGACCCAGTACTTC	CSVEGGGRETQYF
TRBJ1-3	NA	TRBV6-5	TRBD1	TGTGCCAGCAGGCCCGGGACAGGTGGAAACACCATATATTTT	CASRPGTGGNTIYF
TRBJ2-3	NA	TRBV4-2	NA	TGTGCCAGCAGATCCCGGCAGGAAGGAGGAGATACGCAGTATTTT	CASRSRQEGGDTQYF